This T cell receptor beta chain was identified in a study of shared clonotypes between healthy human individuals (dated by TCRdb to about 2020). The study in broad terms: A couple of women and a few men aged 18 to 49 years were included in the cohort. To estimate repertoire size and how much clonotype sharing occurs between individuals, the study deeply sequenced the blood TCR repertoires of several healthy adults. To increase sequencing depth and limit assay-specific biases, different laboratories used diverse techniques to prepare libraries and sequence TCR repertoires. Between about 0.9 and 8.9 billion PBMCs per donor were obtained by leukapheresis. Study-level results and caveats: Sampling was limited to blood, and TCR repertoires in tissue likely differ from TCR repertoires in blood. Pairwise subsampling led to the expectation that sequencing depth would affect the degree of clonotype sharing among donors. The genetic and exposure-history diversity represented was limited by the small number of donors.

TCR CDR3 regions were amplified from genomic DNA by multiplex PCR using the deep immunoSEQ assay. Genomic DNA extracted from each cell subset was distributed evenly over all wells of several immunoSEQ 96-well plates, and each plate served as one replicate. For unsorted PBMC, around 290 ng of genomic DNA, equivalent to around 30,000 T cell genomes, went into each replicate PCR. Ten immunoSEQ deep assay plates were used to sequence the unsorted PBMC genomic DNA. The purified libraries were quantified using a Qubit 3.0 fluorometer, sized with a Bioanalyzer 2100, and then quantified again using the KAPA Library Quantification kit. Each immunoSEQ 96-well plate was sequenced on its own single-read 150-cycle Illumina NextSeq 550 flow cell. The study's processing was this. Because only junctional sequences without quality scores were contained in the immunoSEQ output, filtering matching that applied to full-length reads could not be performed. To assign V/J genes and CDR3, sequences were annotated against IMGT germline references using PyIR, a Python wrapper for IgBLAST v1.9. Reads were filtered out if the reads had weak V/J assignments (E-value above 1e-6), no CDR3, stop codons, out-of-frame junctions, or ambiguous translated residues. V3J clonotypes were defined as sequences sharing an identical inferred V gene, J gene, and CDR3 amino acid sequence. Percentage overlap between repertoires was calculated by dividing the number of shared unique clonotypes by the size of the smaller repertoire. Three approaches were used to assess repertoire richness: RTK rarefaction, the Chao1 estimator, and Recon v2.1 estimates of unobserved clonotypes. This is the immuneACCESS table as TCRdb keeps it, with only in-frame sequences that have V and J called. A part of the clones is gone; compared with another copy, unresolved V genes explain less than half, and the rest is unexplained. V and J calls and clone size follow that table, whereas D and trimming were derived from the DNA. The table for this sample lists around 530,000 clones; roughly 72% of them were counted only once. Clones ranked in the top ten supply around 12% of the sample.

CDR1 SGHAT and CDR2 FQNNGV were looked up in the germline V gene. Unmatched junction bases come to 14, with V trimmed by 4 bases and J by 11 bases. There are 16 amino acids in the CDR3, from cysteine to phenylalanine inclusive. Only the CDR3 DNA is retained, 48 bases long and in frame from the first base. Healthy HIV-negative adults with no recently reported acute infections or vaccinations were included as donors. Every donor was a Caucasian adult residing in Nashville, Tennessee, USA. In the unsorted samples, 87 million or so PBMCs were counted, and genomic DNA was extracted using the QIAamp DNA Blood Mini kit. After blood collection by leukapheresis, PBMCs were isolated using Ficoll-Histopaque density gradient centrifugation and then cryopreserved in the vapor phase of liquid nitrogen. Comments on this clone: The antigen it binds to is not known. Per-base qualities were not stored, and no clone one base away is much larger.

The receptor's source is a woman in her forties in good health. Some clones in this sample may be carry-over from other donors' samples. Sequencing used PBMCs. The chain couples TRBV11-2 to TRBJ1-4, and 9 junctional nucleotides match TRBD1. The CDR3 reads CASSYPGGTGLYKLFF. The nucleotides are TGTGCCAGCAGCTACCCCGGTGGGACAGGGTTGTACAAACTGTTTTTT.